The 24 T cell receptor beta chains given below trace back to one sample, sequenced in a study of T cell responses to AZD1222 COVID-19 vaccine (dated by TCRdb to the early 2020s). What the time point label conveys for this sample: baseline before first vaccination. The receptor library was made with the immunoSEQ multiplex PCR assay. This is the immuneACCESS table as TCRdb keeps it, with only in-frame sequences that have V and J called. A part of the clones is gone; compared with another copy, unresolved V genes explain less than half, and the rest is unexplained. In this sample the table shows 130,000 to 150,000 clones, approximately 89% of which occur a single time. The ten largest clones represent roughly 5.5% of the sample. The sample here was peripheral blood, taken on day 0 of AZD1222 vaccination. The receptors derive from an adult in good health.

This clone was recorded only once. CDR3 nucleotide sequence: TGTGCCAGCAGCCAATACCCTGGTCAGAGTACCTACAATGAGCAGTTCTTC. This codes for CASSQYPGQSTYNEQFF. The genes are TRBV4-2 and TRBJ2-1; D is uncertain. The CDR3 contains 17 residues. Germline V gives CDR1 LGHNA, CDR2 YNFKEQ. V was cut by 2 bases and J by 2 bases, with 16 bases left in between.

V and J are TRBV28 and TRBJ2-4, with D maybe TRBD1 (6 bases). This CDR3 has 14 residues. Germline V CDR1 and CDR2: MDHEN, SYDVKM. V gave up 5 bases and J gave up 5 bases, with 13 bases separating them. The CDR3 coding sequence is TGTGCCAGCAGTCTCACAGGGATAGAAAACATTCAGTACTTC. Amino acids: CASSLTGIENIQYF.

This chain connects TRBV6-2 or TRBV6-3 to TRBJ1-1; no reliable D call. The germline gives CDR1 MNHEY, CDR2 SVGEGT. The CDR3 totals 13 residues. Deletions cut 6 bases from V and 1 base from J, with 9 bases between. The CDR3 DNA reads TGTGCCAGCAGCAAGCGGGAGAACACTGAAGCTTTCTTT. Encoded protein: CASSKRENTEAFF.

V is TRBV12-3 or TRBV12-4 and J is TRBJ1-1; a possible D gene is TRBD1 (5 bases). V was pared by 8 bases and J by 12 bases, with 16 bases between. CDR3 length equals 11 residues. CDR3 protein: CASQRGRVPFF. The CDR3 bases are TGTGCCAGCCAACGGGGCAGGGTACCTTTCTTT.

This chain connects TRBV7-3 to TRBJ2-5, with unresolved D. The CDR3 contains 13 residues. Trimming shortened V by 6 bases and J by 2 bases, and 10 bases separated the two germline ends. Germline values: CDR1 SGHTA, CDR2 FQGTGA. The CDR3 reads CASSRRVQETQYF. Here the CDR3 DNA reads TGTGCCAGCAGTCGACGAGTACAAGAGACCCAGTACTTC.

The chain carries TRBV15 and TRBJ2-1; tentative D call: TRBD2 (6 bases). CDR1 and CDR2 (germline): LNHNV, YYDKDF (reference sequence). The CDR3 extends over 15 amino acids. V lost 1 base and J lost 8, with 15 bases in between. CDR3 in DNA: TGTGCCACCAGCAGAGGGTCGGGAGATATCGATGAGCAGTTCTTC. This codes for CATSRGSGDIDEQFF.

V is TRBV6-5 and J is TRBJ1-3, with 7 bases that match TRBD1. V shed 6 bases, J shed 2 bases, and the junction held 7 bases outside the gene matches. The CDR3 length is 15 residues. Germline CDR1 reads MNHEY; CDR2 reads SVGAGI. CDR3 in amino acids: CASSLTQGAGNTIYF. The CDR3 coding sequence is TGTGCCAGCAGCTTGACGCAGGGGGCTGGAAACACCATATATTTT.

V gene TRBV6-2 or TRBV6-3 combines with J gene TRBJ2-1; 10 nucleotides line up with TRBD2. This CDR3 comprises 15 residues. Looked up from germline, CDR1 is MNHEY and CDR2 is SVGEGT. Trimming cost V 6 bases and J 7 bases; bases outside gene matches: 9. CDR3: CASSPSGGGKNEQFF. Here the CDR3 DNA reads TGTGCCAGCAGCCCAAGCGGGGGGGGTAAGAATGAGCAGTTCTTC.

CDR3 coding DNA: TGTGCCAGCAGGGAAAACTATTTAAGTAATGAAAAACTGTTTTTT. Translation gives CASRENYLSNEKLFF. The chain uses TRBV7-8 and TRBJ1-4; D remains unclear. The V gene lost 6 bases and the J gene lost 4 bases, with 15 bases spanning the gap. Germline values: CDR1 SGHVS, CDR2 FQNEAQ. CDR3 length equals 15 residues.

The CDR3 DNA is TGTGCCAGCAGCTCTGGGGGGGTTACGCAGTATTTT. It translates to CASSSGGVTQYF. The chain carries TRBV7-3 and TRBJ2-3; 7 bases match TRBD2. Germline CDR1 reads SGHTA; CDR2 reads FQGTGA. The CDR3 runs to 12 residues. Unmatched junction bases numbered 3, after V lost 4 bases and J lost 8 bases.

The chain has TRBV5-1 and TRBJ2-5; 8 bases are shared with TRBD2. Per germline, CDR1 SGHRS and CDR2 YFSETQ. Germline trimming cut 0 bases from V and 2 bases from J; bases unmatched to any gene: 6. This CDR3 comprises 16 residues. CDR3 DNA: TGCGCCAGCAGCTTGGGGCCCACTAGCGGTCAAGAGACCCAGTACTTC. Translation: CASSLGPTSGQETQYF.

The rearrangement uses TRBV7-6 and TRBJ2-7; no firm D call. The germline V gene encodes CDR1 SGHVS and CDR2 FNYEAQ. CDR3 length equals 15 residues. V was clipped by 1 base and J by 3 bases, with 13 bases between them. CDR3 region: CASSLEYNPHYEQYF. In DNA form, the CDR3 reads TGTGCCAGCAGCTTAGAATACAACCCACACTACGAGCAGTACTTC.

The chain recombines TRBV28 with TRBJ1-5; 10 positions agree with TRBD1. Per the germline V gene, CDR1 is MDHEN and CDR2 is SYDVKM. Germline trimming cut 2 bases from V and 3 bases from J; bases unmatched to any gene: 10. The CDR3 is made up of 18 amino acids. For the CDR3, the DNA is TGTGCCAGCAGTTTAGGGACAGGGGTCCCTACATCCAATCAGCCCCAGCATTTT. This sequence encodes CASSLGTGVPTSNQPQHF. The full variable domain, in which reference TRBV28 and TRBJ1-5 provide the parts outside the CDR3, is DVKVTQSSRYLVKRTGEKVFLECVQDMDHENMFWYRQDPGLGLRLIYFSYDVKMKEKGDIPEGYSVSREKKERFSLILESASTNQTSMYLCASSLGTGVPTSNQPQHFGDGTRLSIL.

J is TRBJ1-3 and V is TRBV5-1; 8 positions match TRBD1. CDR1 is SGHRS, CDR2 YFSETQ, per germline. The CDR3 loop spans 14 amino acids. The trim removed 4 bases at V and 4 bases at J, leaving 4 bases unmatched. Here the CDR3 reads CASSLTGAGNTIYF. The CDR3 DNA follows: TGCGCCAGCAGCCTGACAGGGGCCGGAAACACCATATATTTT. Complete variable domain (other parts from reference TRBV5-1 and TRBJ1-3): KAGVTQTPRYLIKTRGQQVTLSCSPISGHRSVSWYQQTPGQGLQFLFEYFSETQRNKGNFPGRFSGRQFSNSRSEMNVSTLELGDSALYLCASSLTGAGNTIYFGEGSWLTVV.

CDR3: CASLGRSLNTEAFF. The CDR3 nucleotides are TGTGCCAGCTTGGGTAGATCCCTGAACACTGAAGCTTTCTTT. The chain uses TRBV2 and TRBJ1-1; D remains ambiguous. V was pared by 8 bases and J by 0 bases, with 13 bases between. In germline, CDR1 is SNHLY, CDR2 FYNNEI. The CDR3 totals 14 residues.

The genes are TRBV3-1 (or the pseudogene TRBV3-2) and TRBJ2-7; no firm D call. This CDR3 comprises 20 residues. V gave up 1 base and J gave up 0 bases, with 25 bases separating them. Germline lookup yields CDR1 LGHDT and CDR2 YNNKEL (reference sequence). For the CDR3, the DNA is TGTGCCAGCAGCCAAGTCGTAGTCGACACTCTGACTCGTAACTCCTACGAGCAGTACTTC. It encodes CASSQVVVDTLTRNSYEQYF.

The rearrangement joins TRBV7-3 to TRBJ2-5; D not certain. The V gene lost 3 bases and the J gene lost 6 bases, with 11 bases spanning the gap. Per germline, CDR1 SGHTA and CDR2 FQGTGA. The length of the CDR3 is 13 residues. In DNA, the CDR3 is TGTGCCAGCAGCTTGGGTTTTGGGCAGACCCAGTACTTC. This encodes CASSLGFGQTQYF.

The chain joins TRBV7-2 to TRBJ2-3; D not resolved. The germline V and J ends were trimmed by 2 bases and 4 bases, with 7 bases remaining between them. Germline CDR1 reads SGHTA; CDR2 reads FQGNSA. CDR3 length: 13 residues. CDR3 residues: CASSLRGADTQYF. The CDR3 nucleotides are TGTGCCAGCAGCTTAAGAGGCGCAGATACGCAGTATTTT.

For the CDR3, the DNA is TGCAGCGTTGAGGGGGTCTCAACTAATGAAAAACTGTTTTTT. Protein product: CSVEGVSTNEKLFF. The chain employs TRBV29-1 and TRBJ1-4; TRBD1 is a possible D gene (5 bases). Germline CDR1 and CDR2: SQVTM and ANQGSEA. Trimming removed 3 bases from V and 0 bases from J, with 8 bases in between. This CDR3 is 14 amino acids long.

The gene calls are TRBV9 and TRBJ2-6; unclear D gene. Germline V gives CDR1 SGDLS, CDR2 YYNGEE. There are 18 residues in the CDR3. V was clipped by 0 bases and J by 0 bases, with 13 bases between them. The CDR3: CASSVAPSPLSGANVLTF. The DNA for the CDR3 is TGTGCCAGCAGCGTAGCCCCCAGCCCTCTCTCTGGGGCCAACGTCCTGACTTTC. Combining the CDR3 with reference TRBV9 and TRBJ2-6 gives the whole variable domain DSGVTQTPKHLITATGQRVTLRCSPRSGDLSVYWYQQSLDQGLQFLIQYYNGEERAKGNILERFSAQQFPDLHSELNLSSLELGDSALYFCASSVAPSPLSGANVLTFGAGSRLTVL.

The chain uses TRBV6-2 or TRBV6-3 and TRBJ2-7, with 11 bases lining up with TRBD2. This CDR3 region has 17 residues. Unmatched junction bases numbered 10, after V lost 6 bases and J lost 0 bases. Germline assignment: CDR1 MNHEY and CDR2 SVGEGT. The CDR3: CASSLASGRPSSYEQYF. In DNA form, the CDR3 reads TGTGCCAGCAGCTTGGCTAGCGGGAGGCCTAGCTCCTACGAGCAGTACTTC.

This chain joins TRBV15 and TRBJ2-1; either TRBD1 or TRBD2 may supply D (5 bases each). There are 14 residues in the CDR3. Germline CDR1 and CDR2: LNHNV and YYDKDF (reference sequence). Between the trimmed V and J ends, which lost 1 base and 8 bases, there was a span of 12 bases. The DNA for the CDR3 is TGTGCCACCAGCAGAGCCCCGGTGGGGGATGAGCAGTTCTTC. This gives the protein CATSRAPVGDEQFF.

This clone was recorded once. The chain has TRBV19 and TRBJ1-1; the D is unclear. The CDR3 is made up of 17 amino acids. Germline loops: CDR1 LNHDA, CDR2 SQIVND (reference sequence). The ends were cut back, 4 bases at V and 0 bases at J, with 18 bases in the middle. The CDR3 reads CASSTDSYSAVNTEAFF. DNA for the CDR3: TGTGCCAGTAGTACCGACTCCTACAGCGCCGTGAACACTGAAGCTTTCTTT.

V gene TRBV11-2 combines with J gene TRBJ2-3; 12 bases line up with TRBD2. The germline V gene has CDR1 SGHAT and CDR2 FQNNGV. CDR3 length: 16 amino acids. The junction had 9 bases not matched to a gene; V was cut back by 5 bases and J by 6 bases. The CDR3 nucleotides are TGTGCCAGCAGCCCCAGACTAGCGGGAGCACTGGATACGCAGTATTTT. Its translation is CASSPRLAGALDTQYF.